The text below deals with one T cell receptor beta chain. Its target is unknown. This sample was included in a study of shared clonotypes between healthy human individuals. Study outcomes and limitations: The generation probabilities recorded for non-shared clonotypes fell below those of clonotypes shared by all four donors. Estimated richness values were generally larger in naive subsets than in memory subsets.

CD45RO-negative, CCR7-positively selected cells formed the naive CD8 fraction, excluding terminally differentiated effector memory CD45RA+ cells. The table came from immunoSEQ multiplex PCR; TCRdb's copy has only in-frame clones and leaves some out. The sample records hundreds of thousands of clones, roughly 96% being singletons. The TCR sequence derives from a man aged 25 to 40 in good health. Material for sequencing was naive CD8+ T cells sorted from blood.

CDR3 amino acids: CASSSTTRIVGTEAFF. As DNA, the CDR3 is TGTGCCAGCAGCTCGACGACTAGAATAGTGGGCACTGAAGCTTTCTTT. The chain uses TRBV7-9 and TRBJ1-1; D unresolved. Germline V gene lookup returns CDR1 SEHNR and CDR2 FQNEAQ (reference sequence). This CDR3 region has 16 residues. V was clipped by 4 bases and J by 4 bases, with 19 bases between them.